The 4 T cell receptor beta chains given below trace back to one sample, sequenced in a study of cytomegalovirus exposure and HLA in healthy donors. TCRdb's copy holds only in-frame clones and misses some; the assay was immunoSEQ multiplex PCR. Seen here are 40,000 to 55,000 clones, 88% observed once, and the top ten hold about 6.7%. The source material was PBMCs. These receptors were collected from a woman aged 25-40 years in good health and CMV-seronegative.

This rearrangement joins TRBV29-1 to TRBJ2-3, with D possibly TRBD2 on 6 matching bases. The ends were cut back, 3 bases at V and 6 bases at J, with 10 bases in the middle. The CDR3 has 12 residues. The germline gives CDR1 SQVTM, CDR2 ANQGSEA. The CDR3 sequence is CSVDTSPDTQYF. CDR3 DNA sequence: TGCAGCGTTGATACTAGCCCCGATACGCAGTATTTT.

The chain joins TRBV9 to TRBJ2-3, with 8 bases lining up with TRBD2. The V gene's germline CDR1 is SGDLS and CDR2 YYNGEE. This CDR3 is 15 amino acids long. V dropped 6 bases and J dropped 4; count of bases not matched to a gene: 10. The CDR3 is CASTHTVAGPDTQYF. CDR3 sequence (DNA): TGTGCCAGCACCCATACGGTAGCGGGACCAGATACGCAGTATTTT.

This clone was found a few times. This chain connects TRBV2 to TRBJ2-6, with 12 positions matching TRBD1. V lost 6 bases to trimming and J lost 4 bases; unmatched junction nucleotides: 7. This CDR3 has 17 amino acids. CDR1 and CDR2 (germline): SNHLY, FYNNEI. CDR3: CASSPGTGGAGANVLTF. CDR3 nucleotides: TGTGCCAGCAGCCCAGGGACAGGGGGCGCCGGGGCCAACGTCCTGACTTTC.

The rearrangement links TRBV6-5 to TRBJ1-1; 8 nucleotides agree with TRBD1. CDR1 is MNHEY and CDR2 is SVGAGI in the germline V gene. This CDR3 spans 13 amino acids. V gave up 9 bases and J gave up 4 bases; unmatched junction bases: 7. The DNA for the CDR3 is TGTGCCAGTCTACTTACAGGGGGCACTGAAGCTTTCTTT. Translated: CASLLTGGTEAFF.